Below, 22 T cell receptor beta chains from the same sample are listed, as sequenced in a study of blood T cell repertoires in COVID-19. Sequencing was performed with immunoSEQ multiplex PCR; in TCRdb, only in-frame clones are kept and a portion is missing. This sample carries 120,000 to 150,000 clones, approximately 85% of them seen once, and the ten largest clones take under 3%. Source material: peripheral blood. The receptors here all came from a man in his fifties or sixties with acute or convalescent COVID-19.

V is TRBV28 and J is TRBJ2-7; D perhaps matches TRBD2 (6 bases). Trimming stripped 4 bases from V and 5 bases from J, with 18 bases between. From germline, CDR1 is MDHEN and CDR2 SYDVKM. CDR3 length: 15 residues. This CDR3 reads CASSSPTMGLHEQYF. The CDR3 coding sequence is TGTGCCAGCAGTTCCCCCACAATGGGACTTCACGAGCAGTACTTC.

The rearrangement links TRBV7-6 to TRBJ2-6; possibly TRBD1 for D (6 bases). V was shortened by 5 bases and J by 0 bases, with 20 bases between the two germline ends. This CDR3 spans 19 amino acids. Germline V lookup: CDR1 SGHVS, CDR2 FNYEAQ. Written as DNA, the CDR3 is TGTGCCAGCAGCCCCCGAGTCCAGGGGACCCACTCTGGGGCCAACGTCCTGACTTTC. It translates to CASSPRVQGTHSGANVLTF.

This clone came up a few times. CDR3 DNA sequence: TGTGCCAGCTCACCACAGGAGAATGAAAAACTGTTTTTT. Translating it yields CASSPQENEKLFF. The chain has TRBV18 and TRBJ1-4, with D hard to call. The CDR3 has 13 amino acids. V dropped 1 base and J dropped 5 bases, with 5 bases sitting between them. The germline CDR1 and CDR2 sequences are KGHSH and LQKENI.

The rearrangement uses TRBV7-2 and TRBJ2-7; TRBD2 aligns across 7 bases. After removal of 6 bases from V and 3 bases from J, the junction contained 14 bases not matched to a gene. CDR3 length: 16 residues. Germline V lookup: CDR1 SGHTA, CDR2 FQGNSA. CDR3 DNA: TGTGCCAGCAGTCAGTGGGGGGGACGGGAGCTCTACGAGCAGTACTTC. Protein sequence: CASSQWGGRELYEQYF.

The V call is TRBV18, the J call TRBJ2-1, with D unresolved. Trimming stripped 2 bases from V and 7 bases from J, with 15 bases between. This CDR3 is 15 amino acids long. Germline CDR1 is KGHSH and CDR2 is LQKENI. The CDR3 DNA is TGTGCCAGCTCACCAGCCGTTCTTGAGAAAAATGAGCAGTTCTTC. It yields the protein CASSPAVLEKNEQFF.

The gene calls are TRBV1 and TRBJ2-3; the table gives TRBD2 as D, unverified against the DNA. TRBV1 is a documented pseudogene. This CDR3 spans 15 amino acids. CDR3 in amino acids: CTSRAGPDVADTQYF. CDR3 in DNA: TGCACCAGCAGGGCGGGCCCGGACGTGGCAGATACGCAGTATTTT.

The chain is built from TRBV11-2 and TRBJ1-4; the D gene is possibly TRBD1 (6 bases). The CDR3 runs to 15 residues. Per germline, CDR1 SGHAT and CDR2 FQNNGV. V lost 7 bases and J lost 8, with 20 bases in between. The CDR3 bases are TGTGCCAGCACCCGTCAACAGGGTGAGGGGGAAAAACTGTTTTTT. The encoded protein is CASTRQQGEGEKLFF.

V is TRBV12-3 or TRBV12-4 and J is TRBJ1-2, with D possibly being TRBD1 (6 bases). The ends were cut back, 7 bases at V and 8 bases at J, with 17 bases in the middle. This CDR3 is 13 amino acids long. CDR3 sequence (DNA): TGTGCCAGCAACCTAGGGGGAACTGGGGGCTACACCTTC. Its translation: CASNLGGTGGYTF.

Written as DNA, the CDR3 is TGTGCCAGCAGCTTAGCTAGCGGGGTGACGGGGGGTCAGTTCTTC. Residues: CASSLASGVTGGQFF. V and J are TRBV7-9 and TRBJ2-1; TRBD2 agrees at 8 bases. Germline loops: CDR1 SEHNR, CDR2 FQNEAQ (reference sequence). J lost 13 bases, V lost 0 bases, and 11 bases had no gene match. CDR3 size: 15 residues.

This clone was seen once. The chain recombines TRBV28 with TRBJ1-2; tentative D call: TRBD1 (6 bases). V lost 5 bases and J lost 3, with 10 bases in between. The CDR3 spans 13 residues. In germline, CDR1 is MDHEN, CDR2 SYDVKM. This chain's CDR3 is CASSTGTHYGYTF. The CDR3, as DNA: TGTGCCAGCAGTACAGGGACCCACTATGGCTACACCTTC.

The chain carries TRBV11-3 and TRBJ2-7; the D is unclear. Germline-derived CDR1 and CDR2 are SGHNT and YENEEA. The CDR3 runs 16 residues. V lost 0 bases to trimming and J lost 0 bases, with 12 bases between them. The CDR3 spells CASSLEGVSSSYEQYF. CDR3 DNA sequence: TGTGCCAGCAGCTTAGAGGGCGTCTCGAGCTCCTACGAGCAGTACTTC.

The DNA of the CDR3 is TGTGCCAGCAGCTTAGTGCCGGGTTCTATGTTTAGCTACACCTTC. Protein: CASSLVPGSMFSYTF. This sequence joins TRBV7-2 and TRBJ1-2; D is unresolved. Germline V lookup: CDR1 SGHTA, CDR2 FQGNSA. Trimming pared 1 base from V and 9 bases from J, leaving 18 bases between. CDR3 length: 15 residues.

The J gene is TRBJ2-2, the V gene TRBV11-3; 8 bases are shared with TRBD1. The germline V gene encodes CDR1 SGHNT and CDR2 YENEEA. The CDR3 is 15 residues long. V trimming: 5 bases; J trimming: 4 bases; junction bases outside the gene matches: 6. The CDR3 bases are TGTGCCAGCAGCCCAGACAGGGGAGGCACCGGGGAGCTGTTTTTT. This codes for CASSPDRGGTGELFF. Variable domain in full (rest from reference TRBV11-3 and TRBJ2-2): EAGVVQSPRYKIIEKKQPVAFWCNPISGHNTLYWYLQNLGQGPELLIRYENEEAVDDSQLPKDRFSAERLKGVDSTLKIQPAELGDSAVYLCASSPDRGGTGELFFGEGSRLTVL.

The V gene is TRBV10-2, the J gene TRBJ2-7; D gene unclear. The germline gives CDR1 WSHSY, CDR2 SAAADI. The CDR3 has 14 residues. Trimming shortened V by 0 bases and J by 5 bases, and 11 bases separated the two germline ends. The CDR3 loop reads CASSESRWAHEQYF. The DNA of the CDR3 is TGCGCCAGCAGTGAGTCCCGCTGGGCACACGAGCAGTACTTC.

The rearrangement uses TRBV7-3 and TRBJ1-6; tentative D call: TRBD1 (6 bases). The CDR3 sequence is 14 residues long. Trimming shortened V by 2 bases and J by 6 bases, and 8 bases separated the two germline ends. Germline V gene data show CDR1 as SGHTA and CDR2 as FQGTGA. The chain's CDR3 is CASSLQGGNSPLHF. CDR3 coding DNA: TGTGCCAGCAGCTTACAAGGGGGTAATTCACCCCTCCACTTT.

The V and J genes are TRBV11-3 and TRBJ2-7; TRBD1 matches at 7 bases. Germline trimming cut 5 bases from V and 2 bases from J; bases unmatched to any gene: 3. The CDR3 runs 13 residues. Germline assignment: CDR1 SGHNT and CDR2 YENEEA. The CDR3 is CASSAGTAYEQYF. As DNA, the CDR3 is TGTGCCAGCAGCGCAGGGACAGCCTACGAGCAGTACTTC.

This chain uses TRBV18 with TRBJ1-4, with D maybe TRBD1 (5 bases). V was cut by 1 base and J by 3 bases, with 9 bases left in between. Germline values: CDR1 KGHSH, CDR2 LQKENI. CDR3 length: 15 residues. Here the CDR3 reads CASSPLQDPNEKLFF. The DNA for the CDR3 is TGTGCCAGCTCACCACTACAGGACCCTAATGAAAAACTGTTTTTT.

The chain has TRBV5-5 and TRBJ2-3; 13 bases align to TRBD2. With 3 bases clipped from V and 7 bases from J, the junction kept 14 bases outside the gene matches. The CDR3 runs 18 residues. Germline assignment: CDR1 SGHKS and CDR2 YYEKEE (reference sequence). The CDR3 nucleotides read TGTGCCAGCAGCTCTAGACTAGCGGGAGGCACCGGCTTAAATACGCAGTATTTT. Amino acid sequence: CASSSRLAGGTGLNTQYF.

The chain employs TRBV7-9 and TRBJ2-3; D not certain. The V gene's germline CDR1 is SEHNR and CDR2 FQNEAQ (reference sequence). V was cut by 6 bases and J by 0 bases, with 7 bases left in between. This CDR3 comprises 13 residues. The CDR3, as DNA: TGTGCCAGCAGTTCCTCTAGCACAGATACGCAGTATTTT. Translating gives CASSSSSTDTQYF.

V gene TRBV11-2 combines with J gene TRBJ2-5, with TRBD1 matching over 8 bases. V trimming: 5 bases; J trimming: 2 bases; junction bases outside the gene matches: 4. The CDR3 is 14 amino acids. CDR1 and CDR2 from the germline V gene are SGHAT and FQNNGV. The CDR3, as DNA: TGTGCCAGCAGCGGACAGGGCTATCAAGAGACCCAGTACTTC. This gives the protein CASSGQGYQETQYF.

The rearrangement links TRBV12-3 or TRBV12-4 to TRBJ1-2; D gene ambiguous. V dropped 4 bases and J dropped 8 bases, with 11 bases sitting between them. CDR3 length: 12 residues. The chain's CDR3 is CASSSRARGYTF. The CDR3 coding sequence is TGTGCCAGCAGTTCGAGGGCAAGGGGCTACACCTTC.

The chain links TRBV4-1 to TRBJ1-2, with TRBD1 matching over 7 bases. This CDR3 has 15 amino acids. Germline V gene data show CDR1 as MGHRA and CDR2 as YSYEKL. The junction had 6 bases not matched to a gene; V was cut back by 0 bases and J by 5 bases. This chain's CDR3 is CASSQDDREQYGYTF. The DNA for the CDR3 is TGCGCCAGCAGCCAAGATGACAGGGAGCAGTATGGCTACACCTTC.